This passage covers 15 T cell receptor beta chains from one sample sequenced in a study of T cell changes during pregnancy in multiple sclerosis. This table comes from immunoSEQ multiplex PCR, and its TCRdb copy is limited to in-frame clones, with some not included. Counted here are around 58,000 clones, more than 85% occurring once; the ten biggest clones make up about 0.88%. This sample comprised peripheral blood, obtained before pregnancy. The receptors shown here come from a female donor with multiple sclerosis, enrolled in a pregnancy study.

The gene calls are TRBV5-5 and TRBJ2-2; D remains unclear. The germline CDR1 and CDR2 sequences are SGHKS and YYEKEE (reference sequence). The V end lost 0 bases, the J end lost 2 bases, and 5 bases lay between the germline ends. CDR3 length equals 14 residues. The CDR3 sequence is CASSLVLNTGELFF. CDR3 nucleotide sequence: TGTGCCAGCAGCTTGGTCCTTAACACCGGGGAGCTGTTTTTT.

CDR3 residues: CASSVQGPQYGYTF. CDR3 bases: TGTGCCAGCAGTGTTCAGGGGCCCCAGTATGGCTACACCTTC. The rearrangement joins TRBV25-1 to TRBJ1-2; D is possibly TRBD1 (6 bases). Germline-derived CDR1 and CDR2 are MGHDK and SYGVNS. V was shortened by 4 bases and J by 5 bases, with 14 bases between the two germline ends. The CDR3 totals 14 residues.

The chain recombines TRBV12-5 with TRBJ1-2, with unresolved D. Trimming removed 6 bases from V and 2 bases from J, with 10 bases in between. Looked up from germline, CDR1 is LGHNT and CDR2 is FRNRAP. The CDR3 loop spans 13 amino acids. The CDR3 sequence is CASGTASNYGYTF. In nucleotides, the CDR3 is TGTGCTAGTGGAACAGCTAGCAACTATGGCTACACCTTC.

This chain connects TRBV19 to TRBJ2-5, with 8 bases that match TRBD1. The CDR3 is 15 amino acids. Germline values: CDR1 LNHDA, CDR2 SQIVND (reference sequence). J gave up 5 bases and V 4 bases, and 9 bases lay outside the gene matches. The CDR3 DNA sequence: TGTGCCAGTAGTACCCGGACAGGGTCAGGGGAGACCCAGTACTTC. Protein: CASSTRTGSGETQYF.

V gene TRBV2 combines with J gene TRBJ1-2; D might be TRBD1 (6 bases). The CDR3 is 14 residues long. Per germline, CDR1 SNHLY and CDR2 FYNNEI. V gave up 5 bases and J gave up 5 bases, with 15 bases separating them. The CDR3 coding sequence is TGTGCCAGCAGTCCAGCCCGGGACATATATGGCTACACCTTC. Its translation is CASSPARDIYGYTF.

The chain is built from TRBV9 and TRBJ1-1; D possibly corresponds to TRBD1 (6 bases). The CDR3 has 19 amino acids. V shed 0 bases and J shed 0 bases, with 21 bases lying between them. Germline V gives CDR1 SGDLS, CDR2 YYNGEE. The CDR3 coding sequence is TGTGCCAGCAGCGTAGGGGTCGTCGGGACACTTACCATGAACACTGAAGCTTTCTTT. Translated, it gives CASSVGVVGTLTMNTEAFF.

The chain uses TRBV4-1 and TRBJ2-7; TRBD1 matches at 8 bases. Germline loops: CDR1 MGHRA, CDR2 YSYEKL. V lost 4 bases to trimming and J lost 1 base; unmatched junction nucleotides: 3. The CDR3 contains 14 residues. The CDR3 spells CASSPGDRSYEQYF. In DNA, the CDR3 is TGCGCCAGCAGCCCCGGGGACAGGTCCTACGAGCAGTACTTC.

This clone appeared once. This chain uses TRBV30 with TRBJ1-2, with D hard to call. From germline, CDR1 is GTSNPN and CDR2 SVGIG (reference sequence). CDR3 length: 14 amino acids. V was cut by 4 bases and J by 0 bases, with 12 bases left in between. The CDR3 is CAWKLDSPNYGYTF. CDR3 DNA: TGTGCCTGGAAGCTGGACTCTCCTAACTATGGCTACACCTTC. The full variable domain, with the rest looked up from reference TRBV30 and TRBJ1-2, is SQTIHQWPATLVQPVGSPLSLECTVEGTSNPNLYWYRQAAGRGLQLLFYSVGIGQISSEVPQNLSASRPQDRQFILSSKKLLLSDSGFYLCAWKLDSPNYGYTFGSGTRLTVV.

This chain links TRBV5-8 with TRBJ1-2; D not resolved. In germline, CDR1 is SGHTS, CDR2 YDEGEE. Trimming took 6 bases from V and 4 from J, leaving 7 bases between them. The CDR3 totals 11 residues. DNA of the CDR3: TGTGCCAGCAACATGGCCTATGGCTACACCTTC. Translation: CASNMAYGYTF. The full variable domain, completed using reference TRBV5-8 and TRBJ1-2, is EAGVTQSPTHLIKTRGQQATLRCSPISGHTSVYWYQQALGLGLQFLLWYDEGEERNRGNFPPRFSGRQFPNYSSELNVNALELEDSALYLCASNMAYGYTFGSGTRLTVV.

The J gene is TRBJ2-3, the V gene TRBV6-5; D may be TRBD2 (6 bases). The CDR3 sequence is 13 residues long. With 6 bases removed from V and 2 bases from J, the gap between germline ends came to 9 bases. Germline-derived CDR1 and CDR2 are MNHEY and SVGAGI. The CDR3 region has the DNA TGTGCCAGCAGATTAGCGGTCACAGATACGCAGTATTTT. Residues: CASRLAVTDTQYF.

The rearrangement joins TRBV18 to TRBJ2-7; 7 nucleotides match TRBD1. The CDR3 runs 13 residues. V lost 4 bases and J lost 5; bases outside the gene matches: 5. Looked up from germline, CDR1 is KGHSH and CDR2 is LQKENI. CDR3 nucleotide sequence: TGTGCCAGCTCACGACGGGACAGTGACGAGCAGTACTTC. It is translated as CASSRRDSDEQYF.

Here the CDR3 reads CASSTPGQGGETEAFF. In DNA, the CDR3 is TGTGCCAGCAGTACACCGGGACAGGGAGGGGAGACTGAAGCTTTCTTT. V is TRBV6-6 and J is TRBJ1-1; TRBD1 matches at 9 bases. The CDR3 contains 16 residues. CDR1 and CDR2 (germline): MNHNY, SVGAGI (reference sequence). V lost 5 bases and J lost 5; bases outside the gene matches: 12.

V usage is TRBV7-9 and J usage is TRBJ1-1; D ambiguous. Germline-derived CDR1 and CDR2 are SEHNR and FQNEAQ (reference sequence). CDR3 size: 13 residues. The V end lost 5 bases, the J end lost 1 base, and 8 bases lay between the germline ends. CDR3 bases: TGTGCCAGCAGCCTCACAGCGAACACTGAAGCTTTCTTT. This encodes CASSLTANTEAFF.

V is TRBV29-1 and J is TRBJ1-1; no clear D. V was shortened by 4 bases and J by 0 bases, with 12 bases between the two germline ends. This CDR3 comprises 14 residues. Germline loops: CDR1 SQVTM, CDR2 ANQGSEA. CDR3 bases: TGCAGCGTTGTCAGAGAGCGCTTGAACACTGAAGCTTTCTTT. This gives the protein CSVVRERLNTEAFF.

CDR3 region: CASSPSGQYNEQFF. DNA of the CDR3: TGTGCCAGCAGCCCGTCGGGACAATACAATGAGCAGTTCTTC. The rearrangement uses TRBV7-3 and TRBJ2-1; possibly TRBD1 for D (6 bases). Trimming pared 5 bases from V and 4 bases from J, leaving 12 bases between. Germline-derived CDR1 and CDR2 are SGHTA and FQGTGA. CDR3 length equals 14 residues.